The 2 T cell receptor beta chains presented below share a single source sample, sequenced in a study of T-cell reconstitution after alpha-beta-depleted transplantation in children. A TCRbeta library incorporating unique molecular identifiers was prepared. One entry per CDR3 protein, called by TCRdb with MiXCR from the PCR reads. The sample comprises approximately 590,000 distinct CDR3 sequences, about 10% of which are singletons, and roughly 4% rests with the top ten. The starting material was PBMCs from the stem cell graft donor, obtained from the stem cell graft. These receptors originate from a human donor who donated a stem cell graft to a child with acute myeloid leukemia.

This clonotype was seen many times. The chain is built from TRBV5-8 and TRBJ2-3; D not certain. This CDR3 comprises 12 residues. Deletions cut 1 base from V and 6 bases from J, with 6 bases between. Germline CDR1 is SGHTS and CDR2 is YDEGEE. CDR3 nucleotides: TGTGCCAGCAGCTTGATCCGGGATACGCAGTATTTT. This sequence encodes CASSLIRDTQYF.

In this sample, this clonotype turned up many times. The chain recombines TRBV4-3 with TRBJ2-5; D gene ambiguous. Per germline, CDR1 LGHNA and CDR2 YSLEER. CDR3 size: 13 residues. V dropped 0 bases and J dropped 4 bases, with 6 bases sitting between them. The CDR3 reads CASSQDMGETQYF. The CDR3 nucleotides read TGCGCCAGCAGCCAAGATATGGGAGAGACCCAGTACTTC.